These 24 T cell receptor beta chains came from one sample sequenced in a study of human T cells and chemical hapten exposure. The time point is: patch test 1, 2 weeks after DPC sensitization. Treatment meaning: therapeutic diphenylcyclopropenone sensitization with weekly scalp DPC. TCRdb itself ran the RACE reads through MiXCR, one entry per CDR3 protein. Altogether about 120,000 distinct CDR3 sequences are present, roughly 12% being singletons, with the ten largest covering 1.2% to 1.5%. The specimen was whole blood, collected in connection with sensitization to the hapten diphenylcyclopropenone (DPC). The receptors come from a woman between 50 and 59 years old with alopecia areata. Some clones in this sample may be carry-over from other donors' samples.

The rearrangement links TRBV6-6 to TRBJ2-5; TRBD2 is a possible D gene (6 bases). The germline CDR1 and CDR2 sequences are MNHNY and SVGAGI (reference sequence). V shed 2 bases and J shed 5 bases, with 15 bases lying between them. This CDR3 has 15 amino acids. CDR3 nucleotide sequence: TGTGCCAGCAGTTACCCTCACGGGGCGGGGGAGACCCAGTACTTC. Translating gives CASSYPHGAGETQYF.

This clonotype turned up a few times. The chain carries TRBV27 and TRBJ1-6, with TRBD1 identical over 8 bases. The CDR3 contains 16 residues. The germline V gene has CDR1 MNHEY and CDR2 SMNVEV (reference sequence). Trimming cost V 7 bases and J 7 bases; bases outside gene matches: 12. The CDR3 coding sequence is TGTGCCAGCACCCCGACAGGGGCCCGTTTAAATTCACCCCTCCACTTT. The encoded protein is CASTPTGARLNSPLHF.

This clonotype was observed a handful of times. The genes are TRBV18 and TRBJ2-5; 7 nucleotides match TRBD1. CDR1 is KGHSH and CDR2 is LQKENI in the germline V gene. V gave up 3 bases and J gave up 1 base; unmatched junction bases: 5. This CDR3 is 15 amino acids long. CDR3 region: CASSPSGQLQETQYF. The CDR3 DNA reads TGTGCCAGCTCACCGTCGGGACAGCTCCAAGAGACCCAGTACTTC.

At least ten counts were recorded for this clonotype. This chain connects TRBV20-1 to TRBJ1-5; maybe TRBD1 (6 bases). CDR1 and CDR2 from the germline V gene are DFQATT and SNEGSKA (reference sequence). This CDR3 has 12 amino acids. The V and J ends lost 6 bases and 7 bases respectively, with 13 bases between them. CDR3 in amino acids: CSAMWGAQPQHF. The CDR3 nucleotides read TGCAGTGCCATGTGGGGGGCCCAGCCCCAGCATTTT.

The CDR3 loop reads CASKPTGKDSPLHF. For the CDR3, the DNA is TGTGCCAGCAAACCTACAGGAAAAGATTCACCCCTCCACTTT. The V and J genes are TRBV12-3 or TRBV12-4 and TRBJ1-6; a weak D match, TRBD1 (5 bases). V was pared by 7 bases and J by 8 bases, with 15 bases between. The CDR3 spans 14 residues.

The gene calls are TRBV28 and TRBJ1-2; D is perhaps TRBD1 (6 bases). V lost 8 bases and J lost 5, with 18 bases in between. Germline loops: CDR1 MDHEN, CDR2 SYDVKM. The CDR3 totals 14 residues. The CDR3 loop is CASLTGSVAYGYTF. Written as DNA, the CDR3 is TGTGCCAGCCTAACAGGGTCGGTAGCTTATGGCTACACCTTC.

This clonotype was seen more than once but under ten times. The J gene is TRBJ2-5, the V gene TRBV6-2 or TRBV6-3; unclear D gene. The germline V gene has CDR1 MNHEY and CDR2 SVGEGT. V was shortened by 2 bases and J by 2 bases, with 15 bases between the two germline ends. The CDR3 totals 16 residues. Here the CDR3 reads CASSYVMSLRQETQYF. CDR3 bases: TGTGCCAGCAGTTACGTCATGAGTTTGAGGCAAGAGACCCAGTACTTC.

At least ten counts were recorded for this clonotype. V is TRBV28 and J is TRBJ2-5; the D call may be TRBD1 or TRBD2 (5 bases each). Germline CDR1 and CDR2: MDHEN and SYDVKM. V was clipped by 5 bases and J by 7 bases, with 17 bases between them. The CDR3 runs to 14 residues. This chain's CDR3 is CASSRDRPRGTQYF. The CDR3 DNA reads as TGTGCCAGCAGTCGGGACCGCCCGCGAGGGACCCAGTACTTC.

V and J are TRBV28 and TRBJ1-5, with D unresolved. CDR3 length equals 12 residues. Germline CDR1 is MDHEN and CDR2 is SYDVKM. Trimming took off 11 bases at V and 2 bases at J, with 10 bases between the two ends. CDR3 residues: CACKGGNQPQHF. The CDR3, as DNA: TGTGCCTGCAAAGGTGGCAATCAGCCCCAGCATTTT.

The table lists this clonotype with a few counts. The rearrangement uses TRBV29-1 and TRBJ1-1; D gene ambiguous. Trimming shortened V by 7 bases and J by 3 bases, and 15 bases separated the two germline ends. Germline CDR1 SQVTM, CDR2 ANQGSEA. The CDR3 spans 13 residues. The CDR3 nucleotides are TGCAGCGCCTATAGACATTGGGACACTGAAGCTTTCTTT. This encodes CSAYRHWDTEAFF. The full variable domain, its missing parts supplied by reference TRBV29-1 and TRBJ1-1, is SAVISQKPSRDICQRGTSLTIQCQVDSQVTMMFWYRQQPGQSLTLIATANQGSEATYESGFVIDKFPISRPNLTFSTLTVSNMSPEDSSIYLCSAYRHWDTEAFFGQGTRLTVV.

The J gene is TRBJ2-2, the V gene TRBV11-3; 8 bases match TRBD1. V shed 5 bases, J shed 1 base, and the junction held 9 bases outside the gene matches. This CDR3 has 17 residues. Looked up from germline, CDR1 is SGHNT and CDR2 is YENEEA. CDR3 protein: CASSRGQGRVNTGELFF. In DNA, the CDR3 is TGTGCCAGCAGCCGAGGACAGGGAAGGGTGAACACCGGGGAGCTGTTTTTT. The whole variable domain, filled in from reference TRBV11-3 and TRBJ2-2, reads EAGVVQSPRYKIIEKKQPVAFWCNPISGHNTLYWYLQNLGQGPELLIRYENEEAVDDSQLPKDRFSAERLKGVDSTLKIQPAELGDSAVYLCASSRGQGRVNTGELFFGEGSRLTVL.

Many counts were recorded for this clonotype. The CDR3 DNA is TGTGCCAGCAGCCACACCGGACAGGACTATGGCTACACCTTC. It specifies CASSHTGQDYGYTF. The chain employs TRBV7-9 and TRBJ1-2; TRBD1 agrees at 7 bases. V dropped 5 bases and J dropped 3; count of bases not matched to a gene: 6. The CDR3 is 14 amino acids. CDR1 is SEHNR, CDR2 FQNEAQ, per germline (reference sequence).

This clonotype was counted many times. CDR3 in amino acids: CASSPPNSGEAFF. The CDR3 DNA reads as TGTGCCAGCTCACCACCGAACAGCGGTGAAGCTTTCTTT. This sequence joins TRBV18 and TRBJ1-1; D uncertain. Trimming removed 0 bases at V and 7 bases at J, with 9 bases between. This CDR3 region has 13 residues. Germline loops: CDR1 KGHSH, CDR2 LQKENI.

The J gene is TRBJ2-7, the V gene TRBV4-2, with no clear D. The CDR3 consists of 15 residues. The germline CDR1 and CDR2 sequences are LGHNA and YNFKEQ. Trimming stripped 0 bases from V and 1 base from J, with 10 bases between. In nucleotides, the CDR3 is TGTGCCAGCAGCCAAGAGTTGTCAGGTTCCTACGAGCAGTACTTC. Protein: CASSQELSGSYEQYF.

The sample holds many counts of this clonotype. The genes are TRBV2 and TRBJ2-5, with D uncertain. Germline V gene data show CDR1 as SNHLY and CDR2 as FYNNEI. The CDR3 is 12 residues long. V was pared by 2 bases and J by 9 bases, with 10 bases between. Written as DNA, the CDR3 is TGTGCCAGCAGTGAAATATCTGTGGCCCAGTACTTC. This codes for CASSEISVAQYF.

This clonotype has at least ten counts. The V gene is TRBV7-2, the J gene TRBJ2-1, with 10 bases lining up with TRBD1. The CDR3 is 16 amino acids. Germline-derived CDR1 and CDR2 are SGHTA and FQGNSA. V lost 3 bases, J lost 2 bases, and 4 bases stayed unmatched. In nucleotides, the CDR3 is TGTGCCAGCAGCTTGGTGGGACAGGGGACCTACAATGAGCAGTTCTTC. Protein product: CASSLVGQGTYNEQFF.

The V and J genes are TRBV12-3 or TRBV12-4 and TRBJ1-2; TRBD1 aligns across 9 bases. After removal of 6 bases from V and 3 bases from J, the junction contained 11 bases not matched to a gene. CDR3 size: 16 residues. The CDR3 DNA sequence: TGTGCCAGCAGGCGCACCGGGACAGGGTCTGACTATGGCTACACCTTC. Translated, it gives CASRRTGTGSDYGYTF.

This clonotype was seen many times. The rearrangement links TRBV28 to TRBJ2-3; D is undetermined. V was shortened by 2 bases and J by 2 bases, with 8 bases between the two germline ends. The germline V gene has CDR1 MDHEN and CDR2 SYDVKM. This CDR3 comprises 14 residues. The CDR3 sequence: CASSLGLHTDTQYF. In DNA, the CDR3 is TGTGCCAGCAGTTTAGGGCTCCACACAGATACGCAGTATTTT.

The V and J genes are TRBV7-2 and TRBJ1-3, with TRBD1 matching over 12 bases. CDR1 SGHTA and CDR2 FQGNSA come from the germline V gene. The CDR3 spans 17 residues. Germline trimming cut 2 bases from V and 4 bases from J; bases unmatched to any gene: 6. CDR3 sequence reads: CASSLWGQGAEGNTIYF. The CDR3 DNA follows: TGTGCCAGCAGCTTATGGGGACAGGGGGCGGAAGGAAACACCATATATTTT.

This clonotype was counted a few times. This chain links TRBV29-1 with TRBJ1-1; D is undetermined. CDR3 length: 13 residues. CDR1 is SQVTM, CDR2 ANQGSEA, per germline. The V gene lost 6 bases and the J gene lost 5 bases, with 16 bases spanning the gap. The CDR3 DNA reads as TGCAGCGTGAGTGTCGTGAGCGGAACTGAAGCTTTCTTT. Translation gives CSVSVVSGTEAFF.

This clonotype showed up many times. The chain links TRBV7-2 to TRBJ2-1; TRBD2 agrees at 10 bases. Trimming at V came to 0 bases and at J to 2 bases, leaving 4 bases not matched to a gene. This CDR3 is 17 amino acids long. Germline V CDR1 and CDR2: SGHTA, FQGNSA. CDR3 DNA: TGTGCCAGCAGCTTAGCGGGAGCGGGGGGGCCCTACAATGAGCAGTTCTTC. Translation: CASSLAGAGGPYNEQFF.

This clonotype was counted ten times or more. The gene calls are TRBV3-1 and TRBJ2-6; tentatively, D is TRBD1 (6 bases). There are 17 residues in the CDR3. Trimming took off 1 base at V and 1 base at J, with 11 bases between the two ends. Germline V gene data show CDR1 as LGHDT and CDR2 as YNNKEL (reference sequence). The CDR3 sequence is CASSQGVTGSGANVLTF. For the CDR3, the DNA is TGTGCCAGCAGCCAAGGTGTGACAGGATCTGGGGCCAACGTCCTGACTTTC. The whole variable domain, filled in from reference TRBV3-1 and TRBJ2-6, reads DTAVSQTPKYLVTQMGNDKSIKCEQNLGHDTMYWYKQDSKKFLKIMFSYNNKELIINETVPNRFSPKSPDKAHLNLHINSLELGDSAVYFCASSQGVTGSGANVLTFGAGSRLTVL.

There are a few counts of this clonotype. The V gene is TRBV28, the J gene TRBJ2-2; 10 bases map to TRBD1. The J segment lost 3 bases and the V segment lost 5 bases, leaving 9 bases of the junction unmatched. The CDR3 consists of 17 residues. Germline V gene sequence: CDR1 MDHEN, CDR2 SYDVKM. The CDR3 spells CASSQLTGGWDTGELFF. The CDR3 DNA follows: TGTGCCAGCAGTCAACTGACAGGGGGCTGGGACACCGGGGAGCTGTTTTTT.

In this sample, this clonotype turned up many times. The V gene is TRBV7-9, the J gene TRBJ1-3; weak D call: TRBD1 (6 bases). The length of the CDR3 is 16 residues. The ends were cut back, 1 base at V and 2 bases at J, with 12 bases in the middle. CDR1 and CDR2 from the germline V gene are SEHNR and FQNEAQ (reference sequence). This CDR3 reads CASSLDGTNTGNTIYF. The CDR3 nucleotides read TGTGCCAGCAGCTTAGACGGGACAAACACTGGAAACACCATATATTTT.